The 3 T cell receptor beta chains reported below all come from one sample, sequenced in a study of blood T cells in healthy people across ages. The authors ran a second PCR of 7 to 11 cycles using a sample-barcoded 5' primer and a J-beta primer mix. TCRdb reanalysed the 5' RACE reads using MiXCR and keeps one entry per CDR3 protein. Of over a million distinct CDR3 sequences detected, approximately 38% appear once; the ten largest clones hold roughly 7.9%. Specimen: blood. The receptors were sampled from a woman between 18 and 29 years old in good health.

This chain uses TRBV28 with TRBJ1-2; D is undetermined. The CDR3 runs 15 residues. Germline CDR1 reads MDHEN; CDR2 reads SYDVKM. Trimming took off 3 bases at V and 2 bases at J, with 13 bases between the two ends. The CDR3 region is CASSFIPRANYGYTF. CDR3 bases: TGTGCCAGCAGTTTTATCCCAAGGGCGAACTATGGCTACACCTTC.

This sequence joins TRBV10-3 and TRBJ2-7, with D unclear. Germline loops: CDR1 ENHRY, CDR2 SYGVKD. Trimming took 6 bases from V and 5 from J, leaving 11 bases between them. This CDR3 region has 12 residues. The CDR3 coding sequence is TGTGCCATCAGCTCGATGTTAGACGAGCAGTACTTC. It yields the protein CAISSMLDEQYF.

The chain has TRBV20-1 and TRBJ2-3; 9 bases fit TRBD1. This CDR3 has 14 residues. Germline-derived CDR1 and CDR2 are DFQATT and SNEGSKA (reference sequence). V lost 1 base, J lost 6 bases, and 5 bases stayed unmatched. This chain's CDR3 is CSARGTGDTDTQYF. Here the CDR3 DNA reads TGCAGTGCTAGAGGGACAGGGGACACGGATACGCAGTATTTT.